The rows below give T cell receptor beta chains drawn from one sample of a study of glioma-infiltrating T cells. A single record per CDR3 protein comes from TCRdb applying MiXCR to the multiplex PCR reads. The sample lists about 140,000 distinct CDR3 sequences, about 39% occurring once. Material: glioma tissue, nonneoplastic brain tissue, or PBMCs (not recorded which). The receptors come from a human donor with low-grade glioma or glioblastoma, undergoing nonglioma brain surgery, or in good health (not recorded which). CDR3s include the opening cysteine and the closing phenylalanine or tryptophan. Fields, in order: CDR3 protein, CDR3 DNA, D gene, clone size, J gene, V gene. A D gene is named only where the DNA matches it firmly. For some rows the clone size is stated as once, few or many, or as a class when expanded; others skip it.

CARSLEYEQFF TGCGCCCGCAGCTTGGAATACGAGCAGTTCTTC NA once TRBJ2-1 TRBV5-1
CASSDLGFRYTEAFF TGTGCCAGCAGCGACCTGGGATTTAGGTACACTGAAGCTTTCTTT NA few TRBJ1-1 TRBV6-2/TRBV6-3
CSVGGYTF TGCAGCGTAGGCGGCTACACCTTC NA few TRBJ1-2 TRBV29-1
CASSVRGSSYNEQFF TGTGCCAGCAGTGTTCGGGGGAGCTCCTACAATGAGCAGTTCTTC NA NA TRBJ2-1 TRBV2
CASSVVAGGTDTQYF TGTGCCAGCAGCGTAGTAGCGGGGGGTACAGATACGCAGTATTTT TRBD2 once TRBJ2-3 TRBV9
CASSEHSNQPQHF TGTGCCAGCAGTGAACATAGCAATCAGCCCCAGCATTTT NA NA TRBJ1-5 TRBV2
CASRQGEQPQHF TGTGCCAGCAGACAGGGGGAACAGCCCCAGCATTTT TRBD1 few TRBJ1-5 TRBV6-1
CASSPGTFNTEAFF TGCGCCAGCAGCCCCGGGACATTTAACACTGAAGCTTTCTTT NA few TRBJ1-1 TRBV4-3
CASSLRISGQGTSYTF TGTGCCAGCAGCCTGAGGATTTCAGGACAGGGAACGAGCTACACCTTC TRBD1 few TRBJ1-2 TRBV7-2
CASSQDLQAGYIF TGTGCCAGCAGCCAGGACCTGCAGGCTGGCTACATCTTC NA NA TRBJ1-2 TRBV5-4
CASSLGKTDTQYF TGTGCCAGCAGCCTAGGTAAAACAGATACGCAGTATTTT NA NA TRBJ2-3 TRBV28
CASSYSSGSNGYTF TGTGCCAGCAGTTACTCTTCAGGGTCAAACGGCTACACCTTC NA NA TRBJ1-2 TRBV6-5
CASSQGLAGEYEQYF TGCGCCAGCAGCCAGGGGCTAGCGGGAGAGTACGAGCAGTACTTC TRBD2 NA TRBJ2-7 TRBV4-1
CASSRDRGAGAEQFF TGCGCCAGCAGCCGGGACAGGGGAGCGGGAGCCGAGCAGTTCTTC TRBD1 NA TRBJ2-1 TRBV4-1
CASGRGVGYTF TGTGCCAGCGGGAGAGGGGTGGGCTACACCTTC NA few TRBJ1-2 TRBV3-1
CASSPNWGNTEAFF TGTGCCAGCAGCCCGAATTGGGGGAACACTGAAGCTTTCTTT NA NA TRBJ1-1 TRBV7-9
CASSEIRQGSGYTF TGTGCCAGCAGTGAAATAAGACAGGGAAGCGGCTACACCTTC TRBD1 few TRBJ1-2 TRBV6-1
CSGQGQETQYF TGCAGTGGACAGGGGCAAGAGACCCAGTACTTC TRBD1 NA TRBJ2-5 TRBV20-1
CASSYSGLAGVKTDTQYF TGTGCCAGCAGTTACTCTGGACTAGCGGGAGTTAAAACAGATACGCAGTATTTT TRBD2 many TRBJ2-3 TRBV6-2/TRBV6-3
CASSLPPGLAAHNEQFF TGTGCCAGTAGCCTCCCCCCGGGACTAGCAGCTCACAATGAGCAGTTCTTC TRBD2 few TRBJ2-1 TRBV28
CASSEQPMTNDLCNEQFF TGTGCCAGCAGTGAACAACCCATGACTAACGATCTTTGCAATGAGCAGTTCTTC NA NA TRBJ2-1 TRBV28
CASSLAGLYNEQFF TGTGCCAGCAGTTTGGCGGGGTTATACAATGAGCAGTTCTTC NA few TRBJ2-1 TRBV27
CARSLVANTGELFF TGTGCCCGCAGCTTGGTGGCGAACACCGGGGAGCTGTTTTTT NA NA TRBJ2-2 TRBV7-2
CASRPISGRSNEQFF TGTGCCAGCAGGCCAATTAGCGGGAGGTCGAATGAGCAGTTCTTC TRBD2 NA TRBJ2-1 TRBV6-2/TRBV6-3
CSAVGGNTEAFF TGCAGTGCAGTGGGGGGGAACACTGAAGCTTTCTTT NA many TRBJ1-1 TRBV20-1
CASRSSGTRSTDTQYF TGTGCCAGCAGATCTAGCGGGACCCGAAGCACAGATACGCAGTATTTT TRBD2 few TRBJ2-3 TRBV28
CASSLWADTQYF TGCGCCAGCAGCTTGTGGGCCGATACGCAGTATTTT NA NA TRBJ2-3 TRBV5-1
CSAANSGSYEQYF TGCAGTGCAGCAAACAGTGGCTCCTACGAGCAGTACTTC NA NA TRBJ2-7 TRBV20-1
CASSDARPDTEAFF TGCGCCAGCAGTGATGCCCGGCCGGACACTGAAGCTTTCTTT NA few TRBJ1-1 TRBV10-1
CASSHSLGSRNEQFF TGTGCCAGCAGCCACTCCCTGGGGAGTCGGAATGAGCAGTTCTTC NA NA TRBJ2-1 TRBV4-2
CASSLQSGGAPDTQYF TGTGCCAGCAGCTTACAAAGCGGGGGGGCCCCCGATACGCAGTATTTT TRBD2 NA TRBJ2-3 TRBV7-2
CASSQDGLSSYNSPLHF TGTGCCAGCAGCCAAGATGGGCTGAGCTCCTATAATTCACCCCTCCACTTT NA NA TRBJ1-6 TRBV3-1
CSARRAGLADNEQFF TGCAGTGCTAGACGGGCCGGACTAGCGGACAATGAGCAGTTCTTC TRBD2 many TRBJ2-1 TRBV20-1
CASSEVSGTDTQYF TGTGCCAGCAGTGAAGTATCTGGCACAGATACGCAGTATTTT NA NA TRBJ2-3 TRBV6-1
CASSSRVGGANNEQFF TGTGCCAGTAGTTCCCGCGTTGGGGGGGCGAACAATGAGCAGTTCTTC NA NA TRBJ2-1 TRBV19
CASSTGPRPQHF TGTGCCAGCAGTACTGGACCGAGGCCCCAGCATTTT NA few TRBJ1-5 TRBV6-1
CSARPGTNEQFF TGCAGTGCTAGACCGGGGACAAATGAGCAGTTCTTC NA few TRBJ2-1 TRBV20-1
CSARAGSGNTYEQFF TGCAGTGCTAGGGCGGGAAGCGGCAACACCTACGAGCAGTTCTTC NA NA TRBJ2-1 TRBV20-1
CSARGENTYEQYF TGCAGTGCTAGAGGGGAAAATACCTACGAGCAGTACTTC NA NA TRBJ2-7 TRBV20-1
CASSVDSNPGYTF TGTGCCAGCAGTGTTGACAGTAATCCTGGCTACACCTTC NA NA TRBJ1-2 TRBV2
CSVETLPYGYTF TGCAGCGTTGAAACGCTCCCATATGGCTACACCTTC NA few TRBJ1-2 TRBV29-1
CSARTTGGNYGYTF TGCAGTGCCCGTACTACAGGAGGGAACTATGGCTACACCTTC NA NA TRBJ1-2 TRBV20-1
CATSDSNSDTQYF TGTGCCACCAGTGATTCCAACAGTGATACGCAGTATTTT NA NA TRBJ2-3 TRBV24-1
CAISRTGDYEQYF TGTGCCATCAGCCGGACAGGGGATTACGAGCAGTACTTC TRBD1 few TRBJ2-7 TRBV10-3
CASSSRGREVHEQYF TGTGCCAGCAGTTCTCGGGGGAGGGAAGTCCACGAGCAGTACTTC TRBD2 NA TRBJ2-7 TRBV12-3/TRBV12-4
CAWSGIDVEAGEAFF TGTGCCTGGAGCGGGATAGACGTCGAGGCAGGCGAAGCTTTCTTT NA NA TRBJ1-1 TRBV30
CASSKTSNEQYF TGTGCCAGCAGTAAGACTAGCAACGAGCAGTACTTC TRBD2 NA TRBJ2-7 TRBV6-1
CASSLGLGGGGDEQFF TGTGCCAGCAGCTTAGGTTTAGGCGGGGGCGGGGATGAGCAGTTCTTC NA NA TRBJ2-1 TRBV7-2
CAISVEGGSRTEAFF TGTGCCATCAGTGTTGAGGGGGGAAGCAGGACTGAAGCTTTCTTT NA NA TRBJ1-1 TRBV6-1
CASSLEGRDNNQPQHF TGTGCCAGCTCTCTAGAAGGCAGGGACAACAATCAGCCCCAGCATTTT NA NA TRBJ1-5 TRBV18
CASSLTGDQPQHF TGTGCCAGCAGCTTAACAGGGGATCAGCCCCAGCATTTT TRBD1 NA TRBJ1-5 TRBV7-9
CASRTGVNYNEQFF TGTGCCAGCAGGACAGGGGTCAATTACAATGAGCAGTTCTTC TRBD1 NA TRBJ2-1 TRBV3-1
CASSYSSGRGASNTEAFF TGTGCCAGCAGTTACTCGAGTGGCAGGGGCGCCTCTAACACTGAAGCTTTCTTT NA NA TRBJ1-1 TRBV6-2/TRBV6-3
CASSLFPKSSETQYF TGTGCCAGCAGCTTATTTCCAAAAAGTTCAGAGACCCAGTACTTC NA NA TRBJ2-5 TRBV4-2
CASRGRGPISYNEQFF TGTGCCAGCAGAGGACGGGGCCCGATTTCATACAATGAGCAGTTCTTC NA NA TRBJ2-1 TRBV7-2
CASGTQVNTEAFF TGTGCCAGCGGTACACAAGTGAACACTGAAGCTTTCTTT NA few TRBJ1-1 TRBV6-1
CASTKLAGDPDTQYF TGTGCCAGCACCAAACTAGCGGGAGACCCAGATACGCAGTATTTT TRBD2 NA TRBJ2-3 TRBV6-2/TRBV6-3
CASRVSGELFF TGTGCCAGCAGGGTTAGCGGGGAGCTGTTTTTT NA NA TRBJ2-2 TRBV7-6